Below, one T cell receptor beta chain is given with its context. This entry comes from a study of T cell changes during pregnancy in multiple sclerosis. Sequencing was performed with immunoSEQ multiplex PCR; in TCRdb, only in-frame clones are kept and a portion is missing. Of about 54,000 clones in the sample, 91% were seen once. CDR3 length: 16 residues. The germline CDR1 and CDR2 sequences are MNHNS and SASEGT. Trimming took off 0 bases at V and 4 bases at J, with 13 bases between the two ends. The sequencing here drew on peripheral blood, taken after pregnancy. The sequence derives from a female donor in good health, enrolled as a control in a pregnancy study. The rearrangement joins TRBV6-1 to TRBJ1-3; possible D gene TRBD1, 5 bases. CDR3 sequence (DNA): TGTGCCAGCAGTGAAGCGTGGGCAGGGTCAGGAAACACCATATATTTT. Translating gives CASSEAWAGSGNTIYF.